This is a list of T cell receptor beta chains from one sample in a study of blood T cell repertoires in COVID-19. Some clones are missing from TCRdb's copy, which holds only in-frame ones; the method was immunoSEQ multiplex PCR. The sample carries over 55,000 clones, about 90% recorded once. The sequenced sample was peripheral blood. These receptors all stem from a human donor in a cohort sampled during active COVID-19. CDR3s include the opening cysteine and the closing phenylalanine or tryptophan. Each record gives: D gene, J gene, clone size, V gene, CDR3 protein, CDR3 DNA. D genes are given only for firm matches. For some rows the clone size is stated as once, few or many, or as a class when expanded; others skip it.

d_gene: .; j_gene: TRBJ1-1; abundance: .; v_gene: TRBV6-5; CDR3aa: CASSFGEYTEAFF; CDR3nt: TGTGCCAGCAGTTTCGGGGAGTACACTGAAGCTTTCTTT
d_gene: .; j_gene: TRBJ1-5; abundance: .; v_gene: TRBV9; CDR3aa: CASSDNPQGGSNQPQHF; CDR3nt: TGTGCCAGCAGCGACAACCCGCAGGGAGGTAGCAATCAGCCCCAGCATTTT
d_gene: .; j_gene: TRBJ1-2; abundance: .; v_gene: TRBV18; CDR3aa: CASSPSQEALGYTF; CDR3nt: TGTGCCAGCTCCCCTTCACAAGAGGCTCTCGGCTACACCTTC
d_gene: .; j_gene: TRBJ1-1; abundance: .; v_gene: TRBV11-2; CDR3aa: CASSSLRDGVGGHTEAFF; CDR3nt: TGTGCCAGCAGCTCCCTTAGGGATGGGGTAGGAGGGCACACTGAAGCTTTCTTT
d_gene: .; j_gene: TRBJ1-3; abundance: .; v_gene: TRBV7-2; CDR3aa: CASSLGREVWNTIYF; CDR3nt: TGTGCCAGCAGCCTCGGGAGGGAGGTCTGGAACACCATATATTTT
d_gene: TRBD1; j_gene: TRBJ1-2; abundance: .; v_gene: TRBV2; CDR3aa: CASSERTGPYGYTF; CDR3nt: TGTGCCAGCAGTGAGAGGACAGGGCCTTATGGCTACACCTTC
d_gene: TRBD1; j_gene: TRBJ1-1; abundance: .; v_gene: TRBV11-3; CDR3aa: CASSLSQGTEAFF; CDR3nt: TGTGCCAGCAGCTTATCACAGGGGACTGAAGCTTTCTTT
d_gene: TRBD2; j_gene: TRBJ2-3; abundance: .; v_gene: TRBV5-1; CDR3aa: CASSLRRGGPDTQYF; CDR3nt: TGCGCCAGCAGCTTGCGGCGGGGGGGCCCAGATACGCAGTATTTT
d_gene: TRBD1; j_gene: TRBJ2-7; abundance: .; v_gene: TRBV11-1; CDR3aa: CASSLAKTGREQYF; CDR3nt: TGTGCCAGCAGCTTAGCGAAGACAGGGCGGGAGCAGTACTTC
d_gene: .; j_gene: TRBJ1-4; abundance: .; v_gene: TRBV11-2; CDR3aa: CASSLQPFTPGLLNEKLFF; CDR3nt: TGTGCCAGCAGCTTGCAGCCTTTTACGCCGGGACTTCTTAATGAAAAACTGTTTTTT
d_gene: .; j_gene: TRBJ2-7; abundance: .; v_gene: TRBV14; CDR3aa: CASSQAGGPYEQYF; CDR3nt: TGTGCCAGCAGCCAAGCGGGGGGCCCCTACGAGCAGTACTTC
d_gene: .; j_gene: TRBJ1-5; abundance: .; v_gene: TRBV9; CDR3aa: CASSVGPTGNQPQHF; CDR3nt: TGTGCCAGCAGCGTGGGCCCCACGGGAAATCAGCCCCAGCATTTT
d_gene: TRBD1; j_gene: TRBJ2-3; abundance: .; v_gene: TRBV10-3; CDR3aa: CAIGQGVVDTQYF; CDR3nt: TGTGCCATCGGACAGGGGGTAGTAGATACGCAGTATTTT
d_gene: TRBD1; j_gene: TRBJ1-1; abundance: .; v_gene: TRBV6-1; CDR3aa: CASSEMTGLNTEAFF; CDR3nt: TGTGCCAGCAGTGAGATGACAGGGTTAAACACTGAAGCTTTCTTT
d_gene: .; j_gene: TRBJ1-5; abundance: .; v_gene: TRBV6-2/TRBV6-3; CDR3aa: CASSSVDLGQPQHF; CDR3nt: TGTGCCAGCAGTTCCGTGGACTTGGGACAGCCCCAGCATTTT
d_gene: TRBD1; j_gene: TRBJ1-1; abundance: .; v_gene: TRBV3-1/TRBV3-2; CDR3aa: CASSRDREGTEAFF; CDR3nt: TGTGCCAGCAGCCGGGACAGGGAGGGCACTGAAGCTTTCTTT
d_gene: .; j_gene: TRBJ1-1; abundance: .; v_gene: TRBV11-2; CDR3aa: CASTQGDRVTNTEAFF; CDR3nt: TGTGCCAGCACCCAAGGTGATCGGGTTACGAACACTGAAGCTTTCTTT
d_gene: TRBD1; j_gene: TRBJ2-7; abundance: .; v_gene: TRBV29-1; CDR3aa: CSVNLRLTGALGTYEQYF; CDR3nt: TGCAGCGTTAACCTCCGGCTAACAGGGGCCCTAGGAACCTACGAGCAGTACTTC
d_gene: .; j_gene: TRBJ2-1; abundance: once; v_gene: TRBV12-3/TRBV12-4; CDR3aa: CASSLSHEQFF; CDR3nt: TGTGCCAGCAGTTTAAGCCATGAGCAGTTCTTC
d_gene: .; j_gene: TRBJ1-2; abundance: .; v_gene: TRBV6-6; CDR3aa: CASSPSGPGRLTGRYGYTF; CDR3nt: TGTGCCAGCAGTCCGTCAGGCCCGGGGAGACTAACAGGGCGCTATGGCTACACCTTC
d_gene: .; j_gene: TRBJ2-5; abundance: .; v_gene: TRBV6-5; CDR3aa: CASSPNREETQYF; CDR3nt: TGTGCCAGCAGTCCGAATCGGGAAGAGACCCAGTACTTC
d_gene: .; j_gene: TRBJ1-5; abundance: once; v_gene: TRBV6-2/TRBV6-3; CDR3aa: CASSYEGDSNQPQHF; CDR3nt: TGTGCCAGCAGTTACGAGGGTGACAGCAATCAGCCCCAGCATTTT
d_gene: .; j_gene: TRBJ2-7; abundance: few; v_gene: TRBV7-9; CDR3aa: CASSLMGGADEQYF; CDR3nt: TGTGCCAGCAGCTTAATGGGGGGAGCGGACGAGCAGTACTTC
d_gene: TRBD1; j_gene: TRBJ1-2; abundance: .; v_gene: TRBV5-1; CDR3aa: CASSLEGQDGGYTF; CDR3nt: TGCGCCAGCAGCTTGGAGGGACAGGATGGGGGCTACACCTTC
d_gene: .; j_gene: TRBJ2-7; abundance: .; v_gene: TRBV6-2/TRBV6-3; CDR3aa: CASSYRGGGEQYF; CDR3nt: TGTGCCAGCAGTTATCGAGGGGGGGGAGAGCAGTACTTC
d_gene: .; j_gene: TRBJ1-1; abundance: .; v_gene: TRBV29-1; CDR3aa: CSVGAEAFF; CDR3nt: TGCAGCGTTGGCGCTGAAGCTTTCTTT
d_gene: TRBD1; j_gene: TRBJ1-1; abundance: .; v_gene: TRBV11-2; CDR3aa: CASSFWTGGEATEAFF; CDR3nt: TGTGCCAGCAGCTTCTGGACAGGGGGTGAGGCCACTGAAGCTTTCTTT
d_gene: .; j_gene: TRBJ1-1; abundance: .; v_gene: TRBV27; CDR3aa: CASSPNRANTEAFF; CDR3nt: TGTGCCAGCAGTCCAAACAGGGCGAACACTGAAGCTTTCTTT
d_gene: TRBD1; j_gene: TRBJ1-2; abundance: .; v_gene: TRBV27; CDR3aa: CASGFPGQGARGYTF; CDR3nt: TGTGCCAGCGGCTTTCCCGGACAGGGGGCGAGAGGCTACACCTTC
d_gene: TRBD1; j_gene: TRBJ2-7; abundance: .; v_gene: TRBV5-8; CDR3aa: CASSFSWTGAEQYF; CDR3nt: TGTGCCAGCAGCTTTTCGTGGACAGGGGCCGAGCAGTACTTC
d_gene: .; j_gene: TRBJ1-1; abundance: .; v_gene: TRBV6-1; CDR3aa: CASSENGGGPMNTEAFF; CDR3nt: TGTGCCAGCAGTGAAAATGGGGGGGGGCCTATGAACACTGAAGCTTTCTTT
d_gene: .; j_gene: TRBJ2-7; abundance: .; v_gene: TRBV6-2/TRBV6-3; CDR3aa: CASSPGKQGISYEQYF; CDR3nt: TGTGCCAGCAGTCCGGGGAAGCAAGGGATCTCCTACGAGCAGTACTTC
d_gene: TRBD1; j_gene: TRBJ2-1; abundance: .; v_gene: TRBV5-1; CDR3aa: CASSFDRVSYNEQFF; CDR3nt: TGCGCCAGCAGCTTCGACAGGGTCTCCTACAATGAGCAGTTCTTC
d_gene: .; j_gene: TRBJ1-2; abundance: .; v_gene: TRBV4-1; CDR3aa: CASSRRRGNYGYTF; CDR3nt: TGCGCCAGCAGCCGCCGAAGGGGGAACTATGGCTACACCTTC
d_gene: .; j_gene: TRBJ1-4; abundance: .; v_gene: TRBV28; CDR3aa: CASSFLQEKLFF; CDR3nt: TGTGCCAGCAGTTTTCTACAGGAGAAACTGTTTTTT
d_gene: .; j_gene: TRBJ1-5; abundance: few; v_gene: TRBV2; CDR3aa: CASSGSAGRGVQPQHF; CDR3nt: TGTGCCAGCAGTGGTTCGGCAGGGCGAGGAGTTCAGCCCCAGCATTTT
d_gene: .; j_gene: TRBJ1-2; abundance: .; v_gene: TRBV28; CDR3aa: CATQGYTF; CDR3nt: TGTGCCACCCAGGGCTACACCTTC
d_gene: TRBD1; j_gene: TRBJ2-5; abundance: .; v_gene: TRBV5-1; CDR3aa: CASSPGTGRGETQYF; CDR3nt: TGCGCCAGCAGCCCCGGGACAGGGAGGGGAGAGACCCAGTACTTC
d_gene: TRBD1; j_gene: TRBJ2-7; abundance: .; v_gene: TRBV5-4; CDR3aa: CASRLQGAWYEQYF; CDR3nt: TGTGCCAGCAGACTACAGGGGGCGTGGTACGAGCAGTACTTC
d_gene: .; j_gene: TRBJ2-7; abundance: .; v_gene: TRBV21-1; CDR3aa: CASSKGVGRPYEQYF; CDR3nt: TGTGCCAGCAGCAAAGGTGTGGGGCGGCCCTACGAGCAGTACTTC
d_gene: .; j_gene: TRBJ1-1; abundance: .; v_gene: TRBV4-3; CDR3aa: CASSQDFGVRKNTEAFF; CDR3nt: TGCGCCAGCAGCCAAGATTTCGGGGTGAGGAAGAACACTGAAGCTTTCTTT
d_gene: TRBD2; j_gene: TRBJ2-1; abundance: .; v_gene: TRBV11-2; CDR3aa: CASSLGAKRGIDNEQFF; CDR3nt: TGTGCCAGCAGCTTAGGCGCCAAGCGGGGGATCGACAATGAGCAGTTCTTC
d_gene: .; j_gene: TRBJ1-3; abundance: .; v_gene: TRBV28; CDR3aa: CASTPIETRSGNTIYF; CDR3nt: TGTGCCAGCACTCCTATAGAAACGCGCTCTGGAAACACCATATATTTT
d_gene: TRBD1; j_gene: TRBJ1-3; abundance: .; v_gene: TRBV30; CDR3aa: CAWSLDRGKNTIYF; CDR3nt: TGTGCCTGGAGTCTCGACAGGGGAAAGAACACCATATATTTT
d_gene: .; j_gene: TRBJ2-7; abundance: once; v_gene: TRBV12-3/TRBV12-4; CDR3aa: CASSLTVNYEQYF; CDR3nt: TGTGCCAGCAGTTTAACTGTAAACTACGAGCAGTACTTC
d_gene: TRBD1; j_gene: TRBJ2-7; abundance: once; v_gene: TRBV12-3/TRBV12-4; CDR3aa: CASSGTGGYEQYF; CDR3nt: TGTGCCAGCAGTGGGACAGGGGGATACGAGCAGTACTTC
d_gene: .; j_gene: TRBJ2-7; abundance: .; v_gene: TRBV28; CDR3aa: CASSRHGGHYEQYF; CDR3nt: TGTGCCAGCAGTCGACACGGGGGGCACTACGAGCAGTACTTC
d_gene: TRBD1; j_gene: TRBJ2-7; abundance: .; v_gene: TRBV6-2/TRBV6-3; CDR3aa: CASSFRTGLYEQYF; CDR3nt: TGTGCCAGCAGTTTCCGGACAGGCCTCTACGAGCAGTACTTC
d_gene: .; j_gene: TRBJ2-7; abundance: .; v_gene: TRBV27; CDR3aa: CASSWQGSYEQYF; CDR3nt: TGTGCCAGCAGTTGGCAGGGCTCCTACGAGCAGTACTTC
d_gene: TRBD2; j_gene: TRBJ2-1; abundance: .; v_gene: TRBV11-2; CDR3aa: CASSSLKRSGGTNEQFF; CDR3nt: TGTGCCAGCAGCTCGCTCAAAAGGAGCGGGGGGACCAATGAGCAGTTCTTC
d_gene: TRBD2; j_gene: TRBJ2-7; abundance: .; v_gene: TRBV5-6; CDR3aa: CASSLEAGGAPLEQYF; CDR3nt: TGTGCCAGCAGCTTGGAGGCGGGGGGGGCACCCCTCGAGCAGTACTTC
d_gene: .; j_gene: TRBJ1-2; abundance: .; v_gene: TRBV2; CDR3aa: CASSDGGPNYGYTF; CDR3nt: TGTGCCAGCAGTGACGGGGGACCTAACTATGGCTACACCTTC
d_gene: .; j_gene: TRBJ2-7; abundance: .; v_gene: TRBV6-2/TRBV6-3; CDR3aa: CASSYNLAGTQYSYEQYF; CDR3nt: TGTGCCAGCAGTTATAACCTAGCCGGGACACAATACTCCTACGAGCAGTACTTC
d_gene: TRBD1; j_gene: TRBJ1-3; abundance: .; v_gene: TRBV5-6; CDR3aa: CASSPGGTGNTIYF; CDR3nt: TGTGCCAGCAGCCCAGGGGGCACTGGAAACACCATATATTTT
d_gene: .; j_gene: TRBJ1-2; abundance: .; v_gene: TRBV29-1; CDR3aa: CSVGTGVYGYTF; CDR3nt: TGCAGCGTCGGAACGGGGGTCTATGGCTACACCTTC